This note documents a single TCR beta chain sequence. Its antigen is undetermined. The source of the sample is a study of human T cells and chemical hapten exposure. The time point denotes: patch test 3, about 24 weeks after DPC sensitization. Treatment in this sample: therapeutic diphenylcyclopropenone sensitization with weekly scalp DPC. Study-level results: Donor immune responses may differ from healthy people's, since all donors had alopecia. The number of TCRs above 1 in 1000 frequency did not change after DPC sensitization.

V shed 4 bases and J shed 2 bases, with 7 bases lying between them. CDR3 length: 13 amino acids. Germline loops: CDR1 MNHEY, CDR2 SVGAGI. As the library was built, unique molecular identifiers were attached to individual cDNA molecules. Authors' analysis steps: Per sample, the median was 95,638 TCRs, with values from about 22,000 to 700,000. MiXCR was run by TCRdb on the RACE reads, yielding one entry per CDR3 protein. These V and J calls derive from TCRdb rather than the authors' analysis. This table has 110,000 or so distinct CDR3 sequences, 30% to 35% appearing once. Sample: whole blood, taken in connection with sensitization to the hapten diphenylcyclopropenone (DPC). The chain links TRBV6-5 to TRBJ2-3; D is ambiguous. This clonotype originated in a man between 35 and 55 years old with alopecia areata. Some clones in this sample may be carry-over from other donors' samples. The DNA for the CDR3 is TGTGCCAGCAGTTCAACCAACACAGATACGCAGTATTTT. It is translated as CASSSTNTDTQYF.